What follows is one T cell receptor beta chain and its context. The CDR3 extends over 15 amino acids. With V trimmed by 11 bases and J by 5 bases, 15 bases remained unmatched. CDR1 and CDR2 (germline): KGHDR, SFDVKD. The template used for profiling TCR beta VDJ and CDR3 was genomic DNA. TCRdb re-called the reads with MiXCR, one entry per CDR3 protein. The sample consists of roughly 300,000 distinct CDR3 sequences, approximately 57% of them appearing once. The sample originates from a study of CD8+CD57+ T cells in acquired aplastic anemia. The TCR comes from a human donor with severe aplastic anemia or a healthy control (not recorded which). The rearrangement joins TRBV24-1 to TRBJ2-5, with 8 nucleotides matching TRBD1. Sequenced sample: sorted CD4+, CD8+, or CD8+CD57+ T cells (not recorded which) from PBMCs. CDR3 sequence (DNA): TGTGCCAGCAGCGTAGCCCCAGGGGGCGAGGAGACCCAGTACTTC. It yields the protein CASSVAPGGEETQYF.